What follows is one TCR beta chain and its context. Time point noted: newly diagnosed GD, antithyroid drugs for less than 3 months. After RNA was extracted from PBMCs, the TCR library was made from it. The sample originates from a study of regulatory T cells in long-lasting Graves disease. Per the germline V gene, CDR1 is MNHNS and CDR2 is SASEGT. This CDR3 spans 14 amino acids. V was pared by 10 bases and J by 2 bases, with 15 bases between. The TCR beta library used iRepertoire HTBI primers with Arm-PCR amplification of CDR3. TCRdb reprocessed the multiplex PCR reads via MiXCR and lists one record per CDR3 protein. The table has about 560,000 distinct CDR3 sequences, roughly a sixth seen once; the top ten hold around 13%. This sample also belongs to another study, concerning T cells in Graves' hyperthyroidism and ophthalmopathy. That report notes: Each diagnosis was grounded in clinical symptoms, serum thyroxine and TRAb, thyroid ultrasound, and orbital computed tomography. First-round RT-PCR with HTBI primers amplified the TCR CDR3 region. Patients with ophthalmopathy were separated from those with stable hyperthyroidism by a 13 V-J model. With a median lead of approximately six months before onset, the model predicted ophthalmopathy.

The genes are TRBV6-1 and TRBJ1-3; D may be TRBD1 (5 bases). The source was peripheral blood mononuclear cells (PBMCs), collected at new diagnosis, from a patient treated with antithyroid drugs. This TCR came from a man younger than 35 with Graves disease. CDR3 sequence reads: CATIFQGPGNTIYF. CDR3 DNA sequence: TGTGCCACCATCTTTCAGGGACCTGGAAACACCATATATTTT.